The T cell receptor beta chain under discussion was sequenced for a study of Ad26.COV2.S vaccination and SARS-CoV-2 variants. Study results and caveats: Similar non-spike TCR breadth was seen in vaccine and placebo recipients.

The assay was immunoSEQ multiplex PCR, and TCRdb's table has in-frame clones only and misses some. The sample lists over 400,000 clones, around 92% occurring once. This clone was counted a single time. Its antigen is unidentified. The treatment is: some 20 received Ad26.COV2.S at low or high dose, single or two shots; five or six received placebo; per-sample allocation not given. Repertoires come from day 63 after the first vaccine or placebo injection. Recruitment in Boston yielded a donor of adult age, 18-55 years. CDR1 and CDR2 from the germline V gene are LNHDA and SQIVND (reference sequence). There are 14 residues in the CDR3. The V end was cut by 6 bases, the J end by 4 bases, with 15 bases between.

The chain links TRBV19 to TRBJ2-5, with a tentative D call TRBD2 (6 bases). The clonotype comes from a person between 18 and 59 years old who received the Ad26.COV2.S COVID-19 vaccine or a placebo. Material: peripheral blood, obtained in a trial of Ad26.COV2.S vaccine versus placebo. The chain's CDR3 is CASSLTRNGETQYF. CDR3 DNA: TGTGCCAGTAGCCTGACTAGAAATGGAGAGACCCAGTACTTC.